The subject of this entry is one T cell receptor (beta chain). Its antigen is unknown. The sort gate was single viable CD3+CD4+CD8-CD45RO+ cells for memory CD4+ T cells. In the original workflow: Out-of-frame sequences were removed, leaving 2 million to 2.5 million distinct TCRbeta sequences. TCRdb's table, derived via immunoSEQ multiplex PCR, lists solely in-frame clones and lacks some. V, J and clone size were drawn from that table, and D and trimming were deduced from the DNA. This sample has around 63,000 clones, with about 78% found just once. Germline CDR1 is MNHEY and CDR2 is SMNVEV (reference sequence). V was pared by 4 bases and J by 2 bases, with 18 bases between. This CDR3 comprises 17 residues. The record originates from a study of memory CD4+ T cells and cytomegalovirus serostatus. Overall study: Donors were healthy Belgian adults, fewer than ten CMV seropositive and 20 to 30 seronegative. Findings and limits, study-wide: CD4+ memory repertoires contained about 40% of the roughly 160 reported CMV TCRbeta sequences.

The chain has TRBV27 and TRBJ1-5; D perhaps matches TRBD1 (5 bases). Material: memory CD4+ T cells from blood. This TCR came from an adult in good health and CMV-seropositive. The DNA for the CDR3 is TGTGCCAGCAGTTCCCGGGGCAGCCTAGGGCGCAATCAGCCCCAGCATTTT. This codes for CASSSRGSLGRNQPQHF.